A selection of T cell receptor beta chains follows, all from one sample in a study of blood T cells in healthy people across ages. TCRdb reanalysed the 5' RACE reads using MiXCR and keeps one entry per CDR3 protein. Of 850,000 to 1,000,000 distinct CDR3 sequences detected, 51% appear once; the ten largest clones hold 20% to 25%. Sequenced material: blood. The source is a woman between 55 and 75 years old in good health. The CDR3 runs from the conserved cysteine through the conserved F or W. The D gene is left open where the match is weak. For some rows the clone size is stated as once, few or many, or as a class when expanded; others skip it.

TRBV27	NA	TRBJ1-1	NA	CASSFTGNTEAFF	TGTGCCAGCAGTTTTACAGGGAACACTGAAGCTTTCTTT
TRBV19	TRBD2	TRBJ2-4	NA	CASSISGENIQYF	TGTGCCAGTAGCATTAGCGGGGAAAACATTCAGTACTTC
TRBV28	NA	TRBJ2-5	NA	CASSPGGNQETQYF	TGTGCCAGCTCTCCTGGGGGGAATCAAGAGACCCAGTACTTC
TRBV7-2	NA	TRBJ2-5	NA	CASSLAWVLRETQYF	TGTGCCAGCAGCTTAGCGTGGGTATTGAGGGAGACCCAGTACTTC
TRBV6-2/TRBV6-3	NA	TRBJ2-7	NA	CAGGGIWNEQYF	TGTGCCGGCGGTGGTATATGGAACGAGCAGTACTTC
TRBV29-1	TRBD2	TRBJ2-7	NA	CSIGTRGSYEQYF	TGCAGCATTGGGACTAGAGGCTCCTACGAGCAGTACTTC
TRBV6-2/TRBV6-3	TRBD2	TRBJ2-3	few	CASRNLETSGRGDTQYF	TGTGCCAGCAGGAATCTGGAGACTAGCGGGAGAGGAGATACGCAGTATTTT
TRBV10-3	NA	TRBJ2-3	few	CAISESIGSGTDTQYF	TGTGCCATCAGTGAGTCGATTGGGAGTGGCACAGATACGCAGTATTTT
TRBV7-9	NA	TRBJ2-1	few	CASRAQFRDTQWNEQFF	TGTGCCAGCAGAGCTCAGTTCCGGGACACCCAATGGAATGAGCAGTTCTTC
TRBV15	TRBD2	TRBJ2-3	few	CATSSPSGGTDTQYF	TGTGCCACCAGCAGTCCGTCGGGAGGAACAGATACGCAGTATTTT
TRBV7-2	NA	TRBJ2-7	NA	CASSLGGSLDHEQYF	TGTGCCAGCAGCTTAGGAGGGAGCTTGGACCACGAGCAGTACTTC
TRBV28	NA	TRBJ2-3	NA	CASSFPPVGANTDTRYF	TGTGCCAGCAGTTTTCCCCCGGTGGGTGCCAACACAGATACGCGGTATTTT
TRBV15	NA	TRBJ2-1	NA	CATSNMGASYNEQFF	TGTGCCACCAGCAACATGGGGGCTTCCTACAATGAGCAGTTCTTC
TRBV30	TRBD2	TRBJ2-7	few	CAWSLSGGPYEQYF	TGTGCCTGGAGTCTGAGCGGGGGTCCCTACGAGCAGTACTTC
TRBV12-3/TRBV12-4	TRBD2	TRBJ2-3	few	CASSPRNGGLAKLRELDTQYF	TGTGCCAGCAGTCCTAGGAACGGGGGACTAGCGAAGCTGCGGGAGTTGGATACGCAGTATTTT
TRBV7-9	NA	TRBJ2-1	NA	CASSLTYSSSYNEQFF	TGTGCCAGCAGCTTGACCTACTCAAGCTCCTACAATGAGCAGTTCTTC